Below are 31 T cell receptor beta chains sequenced from a single sample in a study of shared T cell receptors in the human thymus (dated by TCRdb to the early 2020s). Preparation of the library involved the immunoSEQ multiplex PCR assay. TCRdb stores this immuneACCESS table with in-frame sequences only. Part of the clones is absent; in the studies checked, under half of the shortfall reflects unresolved V genes, and no reason is known for the rest. The sample table holds about 380,000 clones, of which 95% were seen once. The ten largest account for approximately 0.02% of the sample. Input material: thymocytes. Receptors were obtained from a human donor.

The V call is TRBV6-6, the J call TRBJ1-1; the D is unclear. Per the germline V gene, CDR1 is MNHNY and CDR2 is SVGAGI (reference sequence). Deletions cut 6 bases from V and 6 bases from J, with 11 bases between. This CDR3 spans 12 amino acids. The CDR3 is CASSWEGAEAFF. CDR3 sequence (DNA): TGTGCCAGCAGCTGGGAGGGTGCTGAAGCTTTCTTT.

The V and J genes are TRBV18 and TRBJ2-7; possible D gene TRBD2, 5 bases. This CDR3 is built from 15 residues. The germline V gene has CDR1 KGHSH and CDR2 LQKENI. The V end was cut by 2 bases, the J end by 2 bases, with 13 bases between. The CDR3 sequence: CASSPTGNSPYEQYF. The CDR3 bases are TGTGCCAGCTCACCAACGGGAAACAGCCCCTACGAGCAGTACTTC.

The genes are TRBV2 and TRBJ1-1; D perhaps matches TRBD1 (5 bases). Trimming cost V 4 bases and J 3 bases, with 12 bases left between them. CDR1 and CDR2 (germline): SNHLY, FYNNEI. The CDR3 sequence is 14 residues long. The CDR3 bases are TGTGCCAGCAGTGGGGTGAGGGGAGACACTGAAGCTTTCTTT. The encoded protein is CASSGVRGDTEAFF.

V usage is TRBV19 and J usage is TRBJ2-6; D is possibly TRBD2 (6 bases). Trimming took 7 bases from V and 1 from J, leaving 8 bases between them. Germline V gene sequence: CDR1 LNHDA, CDR2 SQIVND (reference sequence). This CDR3 is 14 amino acids long. The CDR3 loop reads CASMGLSGANVLTF. DNA for the CDR3: TGTGCCAGTATGGGACTGTCTGGGGCCAACGTCCTGACTTTC. The variable domain in full, completed from reference TRBV19 and TRBJ2-6, reads DGGITQSPKYLFRKEGQNVTLSCEQNLNHDAMYWYRQDPGQGLRLIYYSQIVNDFQKGDIAEGYSVSREKKESFPLTVTSAQKNPTAFYLCASMGLSGANVLTFGAGSRLTVL.

This chain joins TRBV6-5 and TRBJ2-1; tentatively, D is TRBD2 (6 bases). There are 16 residues in the CDR3. Per the germline V gene, CDR1 is MNHEY and CDR2 is SVGAGI. Trimming took 4 bases from V and 5 from J, leaving 18 bases between them. The CDR3 sequence: CASSSGRQRRNNEQFF. The CDR3 bases are TGTGCCAGCAGTTCCGGGAGACAGAGAAGAAACAATGAGCAGTTCTTC.

The rearrangement uses TRBV2 and TRBJ2-3; TRBD2 matches 8 bases. The CDR3 length is 15 residues. V dropped 8 bases and J dropped 1; count of bases not matched to a gene: 8. Germline V gene data show CDR1 as SNHLY and CDR2 as FYNNEI. Here the CDR3 reads CASRPPAGGTDTQYF. CDR3 coding DNA: TGTGCCAGCCGGCCTCCAGCGGGAGGCACAGATACGCAGTATTTT.

As concerns this clone: The sample contains more than one DNA sequence encoding this CDR3. The chain is built from TRBV9 and TRBJ2-7; 14 nucleotides match TRBD2. V gave up 2 bases and J gave up 2 bases; unmatched junction bases: 0. Germline CDR1 and CDR2: SGDLS and YYNGEE. The CDR3 sequence is 15 residues long. The CDR3 protein is CASSVGLAGAYEQYF. The CDR3 DNA follows: TGTGCCAGCAGCGTGGGACTAGCGGGGGCCTACGAGCAGTACTTC.

The J gene is TRBJ1-1, the V gene TRBV19; D is possibly TRBD1 (6 bases). Trimming removed 7 bases at V and 4 bases at J, with 16 bases between. The germline V gene encodes CDR1 LNHDA and CDR2 SQIVND (reference sequence). There are 14 residues in the CDR3. CDR3 in DNA: TGTGCCAGTATTTTTCACAGGGAGGGCACTGAAGCTTTCTTT. Residues: CASIFHREGTEAFF.

The chain employs TRBV10-3 and TRBJ2-1, with TRBD2 identical over 7 bases. Germline V gene sequence: CDR1 ENHRY, CDR2 SYGVKD. The CDR3 is 14 residues long. V gave up 7 bases and J gave up 1 base; unmatched junction bases: 4. The CDR3 region has the DNA TGTGCCATCAACGGGAGGAGGTCCTACAATGAGCAGTTCTTC. It specifies CAINGRRSYNEQFF.

V gene TRBV18 combines with J gene TRBJ2-3; TRBD2 agrees at 14 bases. Unmatched junction bases numbered 12, after V lost 7 bases and J lost 0 bases. The CDR3 spans 19 residues. Germline CDR1 KGHSH, CDR2 LQKENI. The chain's CDR3 is CASFYGRGTSGSSTDTQYF. DNA for the CDR3: TGTGCCAGCTTCTACGGGAGGGGGACTAGCGGGAGTAGCACAGATACGCAGTATTTT.

The chain employs TRBV4-1 and TRBJ1-1; possible D gene TRBD1, 5 bases. The V end lost 3 bases, the J end lost 1 base, and 15 bases lay between the germline ends. Germline V gene data show CDR1 as MGHRA and CDR2 as YSYEKL. There are 16 residues in the CDR3. CDR3 sequence reads: CASSHPYPGGNTEAFF. CDR3 coding DNA: TGCGCCAGCAGCCACCCCTACCCGGGGGGGAACACTGAAGCTTTCTTT.

J is TRBJ2-2 and V is TRBV10-3, with D uncertain. Germline loops: CDR1 ENHRY, CDR2 SYGVKD. Trimming left V 8 bases short and J 9 bases short, with 13 bases between. The CDR3 extends over 12 amino acids. The CDR3 DNA reads TGTGCCATCGGTCTCCTGTCCAGGGAGCTGTTTTTT. Translation gives CAIGLLSRELFF.

The chain recombines TRBV10-3 with TRBJ2-1, with D possibly matching TRBD2 (5 bases). This CDR3 comprises 20 residues. Germline V CDR1 and CDR2: ENHRY, SYGVKD. The V and J ends lost 3 bases and 6 bases respectively, with 30 bases between them. CDR3 bases: TGTGCCATCAGTGATATAAGGGCGGGTAGGTACCACTCTAATCCCAATGAGCAGTTCTTC. It translates to CAISDIRAGRYHSNPNEQFF.

Only one count was recorded for this clone. The genes are TRBV14 and TRBJ2-3; TRBD2 matches 13 bases. From germline, CDR1 is SGHDN and CDR2 FVKESK. Trimming removed 3 bases from V and 4 bases from J; junction bases left unmatched: 4. CDR3 length equals 16 residues. The CDR3 protein is CASSHGLAGAADTQYF. CDR3 DNA sequence: TGTGCCAGCAGCCACGGACTAGCGGGAGCGGCAGATACGCAGTATTTT.

CDR3: CASSLGGKDSYEQYF. In DNA form, the CDR3 reads TGTGCCAGCAGCTTAGGCGGCAAAGACTCCTACGAGCAGTACTTC. The rearrangement joins TRBV7-9 to TRBJ2-7, with D uncertain. Germline V gene sequence: CDR1 SEHNR, CDR2 FQNEAQ (reference sequence). The CDR3 is 15 amino acids. The V end lost 1 base, the J end lost 0 bases, and 10 bases lay between the germline ends.

The chain uses TRBV5-6 and TRBJ1-2, with TRBD1 matching 7 bases. V shed 0 bases and J 5 bases; nucleotides not matched to a gene: 7. The CDR3 runs 15 residues. The germline V gene has CDR1 SGHDT and CDR2 YYEEEE. CDR3 in amino acids: CASSLAGTALYGYTF. CDR3 in DNA: TGTGCCAGCAGCTTGGCCGGGACAGCCCTATATGGCTACACCTTC. The variable domain in full, completed from reference TRBV5-6 and TRBJ1-2, reads DAGVTQSPTHLIKTRGQQVTLRCSPKSGHDTVSWYQQALGQGPQFIFQYYEEEERQRGNFPDRFSGHQFPNYSSELNVNALLLGDSALYLCASSLAGTALYGYTFGSGTRLTVV.

This chain connects TRBV11-2 to TRBJ2-7, with 10 bases fitting TRBD2. The CDR3 loop spans 15 amino acids. Per the germline V gene, CDR1 is SGHAT and CDR2 is FQNNGV. Trimming at V came to 4 bases and at J to 2 bases, leaving 5 bases not matched to a gene. The chain's CDR3 is CASSSKREGPYEQYF. The CDR3 region has the DNA TGTGCCAGCAGCTCAAAGCGGGAGGGCCCCTACGAGCAGTACTTC.

V and J are TRBV4-3 and TRBJ2-3, with 8 bases matching TRBD2. The trim removed 0 bases at V and 5 bases at J, leaving 13 bases unmatched. The CDR3 runs to 18 residues. The germline CDR1 and CDR2 sequences are LGHNA and YSLEER. In DNA form, the CDR3 reads TGCGCCAGCAGCCAAGAAACTAGCGGATCCCCCAGTGAAGATACGCAGTATTTT. Translated, it gives CASSQETSGSPSEDTQYF.

V usage is TRBV30 and J usage is TRBJ2-7, with a possible D match to TRBD2 (6 bases). The CDR3 sequence is 15 residues long. CDR1 is GTSNPN and CDR2 is SVGIG in the germline V gene (reference sequence). Trimming took off 2 bases at V and 1 base at J, with 15 bases between the two ends. CDR3 coding DNA: TGTGCCTGGAGTTCTGGATCGGGGGTTTCCTACGAGCAGTACTTC. It yields the protein CAWSSGSGVSYEQYF. Together with reference TRBV30 and TRBJ2-7, the CDR3 gives the full variable domain: SQTIHQWPATLVQPVGSPLSLECTVEGTSNPNLYWYRQAAGRGLQLLFYSVGIGQISSEVPQNLSASRPQDRQFILSSKKLLLSDSGFYLCAWSSGSGVSYEQYFGPGTRLTVT.

The chain is built from TRBV7-3 and TRBJ2-3, with unresolved D. This CDR3 is 13 amino acids long. Between the trimmed V and J ends, which lost 4 bases and 4 bases, there was a span of 9 bases. Germline values: CDR1 SGHTA, CDR2 FQGTGA. This chain's CDR3 is CASSSRGADTQYF. The CDR3 DNA sequence: TGTGCCAGCAGCTCACGCGGAGCAGATACGCAGTATTTT.

This chain joins TRBV6-5 and TRBJ1-1, with TRBD1 as a possible D gene (5 bases). Trimming took 2 bases from V and 2 from J, leaving 9 bases between them. In germline, CDR1 is MNHEY, CDR2 SVGAGI. This CDR3 is 14 amino acids long. The CDR3 coding sequence is TGTGCCAGCAGTTACCGGACATATAACACTGAAGCTTTCTTT. It specifies CASSYRTYNTEAFF.

The CDR3 DNA reads as TGTGCCTGGAGTTTAGCCCCAAGACTCTATTACTCCTCCTATGGCTACACCTTC. Residues: CAWSLAPRLYYSSYGYTF. The chain links TRBV30 to TRBJ1-2, with D unresolved. The CDR3 loop spans 18 amino acids. Germline CDR1 and CDR2: GTSNPN and SVGIG (reference sequence). V lost 2 bases and J 4 bases, leaving 26 bases between the germline ends. The variable domain in full, completed from reference TRBV30 and TRBJ1-2, reads SQTIHQWPATLVQPVGSPLSLECTVEGTSNPNLYWYRQAAGRGLQLLFYSVGIGQISSEVPQNLSASRPQDRQFILSSKKLLLSDSGFYLCAWSLAPRLYYSSYGYTFGSGTRLTVV.

The rearrangement uses TRBV27 and TRBJ2-1, with 10 bases fitting TRBD1. CDR3 length: 14 residues. Losses at the gene ends were 6 bases for V and 7 bases for J; bases not matched to a gene: 6. Germline CDR1 MNHEY, CDR2 SMNVEV (reference sequence). CDR3 nucleotide sequence: TGTGCCAGCAGACTCGGGACAGGGGATAATGAGCAGTTCTTC. Translation: CASRLGTGDNEQFF.

A single count supports this clone. The chain uses TRBV10-3 and TRBJ1-2; 7 nucleotides agree with TRBD1. The germline V gene encodes CDR1 ENHRY and CDR2 SYGVKD. The CDR3 loop spans 16 amino acids. J lost 4 bases, V lost 1 base, and 9 bases had no gene match. This chain's CDR3 is CAISEFGGTDRYGYTF. The CDR3 DNA follows: TGTGCCATCAGTGAGTTCGGGGGGACAGACCGCTATGGCTACACCTTC.

The rearrangement links TRBV28 to TRBJ1-4, with D unclear. The CDR3 totals 15 residues. The V gene's germline CDR1 is MDHEN and CDR2 SYDVKM. With 2 bases removed from V and 5 bases from J, the gap between germline ends came to 12 bases. In DNA, the CDR3 is TGTGCCAGCAGTTTAGGGAACCAAGCAAATGAAAAACTGTTTTTT. It specifies CASSLGNQANEKLFF.

The chain recombines TRBV28 with TRBJ2-2; 8 nucleotides match TRBD2. This CDR3 region has 15 residues. From germline, CDR1 is MDHEN and CDR2 SYDVKM. The trim removed 6 bases at V and 3 bases at J, leaving 6 bases unmatched. CDR3 DNA: TGTGCCAGCAGCTCCGGGACTAGAGACACCGGGGAGCTGTTTTTT. It encodes CASSSGTRDTGELFF.

The chain links TRBV6-5 to TRBJ1-2; tentatively, D is TRBD1 (6 bases). This CDR3 contains 11 residues. Trimming removed 4 bases from V and 8 bases from J, with 8 bases in between. Germline V lookup: CDR1 MNHEY, CDR2 SVGAGI. The CDR3 sequence is CASSWGGGYTF. The CDR3 coding sequence is TGTGCCAGCAGTTGGGGGGGCGGCTACACCTTC.

This clone was detected a few times. The chain couples TRBV4-1 to TRBJ2-5, with D unresolved. The CDR3 is 15 residues long. Germline CDR1 reads MGHRA; CDR2 reads YSYEKL. Trimming took 4 bases from V and 1 from J, leaving 13 bases between them. The CDR3 is CASSLSDEPQETQYF. CDR3 bases: TGCGCCAGCAGCCTCTCGGACGAACCCCAAGAGACCCAGTACTTC.

This rearrangement joins TRBV11-2 to TRBJ2-3; 12 bases match TRBD2. Per the germline V gene, CDR1 is SGHAT and CDR2 is FQNNGV. V gave up 1 base and J gave up 5 bases; unmatched junction bases: 4. There are 16 residues in the CDR3. The CDR3 nucleotides are TGTGCCAGCAGCTTAGTAACTAGCGGGAGGAAAGATACGCAGTATTTT. It translates to CASSLVTSGRKDTQYF.

This clone was observed once. The chain carries TRBV10-3 and TRBJ2-5; TRBD1 aligns across 8 bases. The DNA end favors TRBJ2-7, so the J call may be wrong. Per germline, CDR1 ENHRY and CDR2 SYGVKD. The CDR3 has 14 amino acids. The CDR3 DNA follows: TGTGCCATCAGAGACAGGGGTGTCTCCTACGAGCAGTACTTC. It translates to CAIRDRGVSYEQYF.

V is TRBV29-1 and J is TRBJ1-1, with D perhaps TRBD1 (5 bases). This CDR3 is built from 14 residues. V was pared by 7 bases and J by 3 bases, with 18 bases between. CDR1 SQVTM and CDR2 ANQGSEA come from the germline V gene. CDR3 DNA sequence: TGCAGCGGCGCCCGATGGGGCTTCGACACTGAAGCTTTCTTT. This gives the protein CSGARWGFDTEAFF. Based on the CDR3 plus reference TRBV29-1 and TRBJ1-1, the full variable domain is SAVISQKPSRDICQRGTSLTIQCQVDSQVTMMFWYRQQPGQSLTLIATANQGSEATYESGFVIDKFPISRPNLTFSTLTVSNMSPEDSSIYLCSGARWGFDTEAFFGQGTRLTVV.